This TCR beta chain was sequenced during a study of blood T cell repertoires in COVID-19. Method: immunoSEQ multiplex PCR; TCRdb's copy keeps in-frame clones and lacks some. The repertoire consists of tens of thousands of clones, with roughly nine tenths occurring once and the leading ten covering more than 20%. Trimming stripped 5 bases from V and 1 base from J, with 18 bases between. The V gene's germline CDR1 is LNHDA and CDR2 SQIVND (reference sequence). The CDR3 contains 16 residues. The sample comprised peripheral blood. The sequence was obtained from a woman of 80 years or more in a cohort sampled during active or convalescent COVID-19. This chain links TRBV19 with TRBJ2-7, with D perhaps TRBD1 (6 bases). Here the CDR3 DNA reads TGTGCCAGTAGTCCCCCCGCGGGCCAGGGGTCCTACGAGCAGTACTTC. Its translation: CASSPPAGQGSYEQYF.